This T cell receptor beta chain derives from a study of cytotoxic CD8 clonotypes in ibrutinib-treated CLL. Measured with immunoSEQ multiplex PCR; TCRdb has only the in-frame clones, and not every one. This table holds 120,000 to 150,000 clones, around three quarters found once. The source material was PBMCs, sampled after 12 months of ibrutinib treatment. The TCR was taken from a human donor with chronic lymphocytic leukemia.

The CDR3 sequence: CAISGSGASNTEAFF. The CDR3 region has the DNA TGTGCCATCAGTGGTTCAGGGGCCTCGAACACTGAAGCTTTCTTT. This chain uses TRBV10-3 with TRBJ1-1, with D perhaps TRBD1 (6 bases). Trimming removed 4 bases from V and 1 base from J, with 13 bases in between. This CDR3 is built from 15 residues. Germline CDR1 and CDR2: ENHRY and SYGVKD.